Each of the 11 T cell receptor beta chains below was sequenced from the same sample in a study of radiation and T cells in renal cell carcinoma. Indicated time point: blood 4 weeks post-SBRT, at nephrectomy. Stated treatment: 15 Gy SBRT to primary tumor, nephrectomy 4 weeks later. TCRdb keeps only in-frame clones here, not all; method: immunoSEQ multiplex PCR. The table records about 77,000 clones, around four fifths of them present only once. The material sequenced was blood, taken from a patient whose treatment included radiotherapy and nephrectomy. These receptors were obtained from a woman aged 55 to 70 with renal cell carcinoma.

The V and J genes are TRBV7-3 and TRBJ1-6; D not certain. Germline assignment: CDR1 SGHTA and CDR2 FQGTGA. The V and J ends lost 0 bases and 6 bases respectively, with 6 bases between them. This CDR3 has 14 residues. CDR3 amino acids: CASSLTQSNSPLHF. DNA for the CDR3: TGTGCCAGCAGCTTAACCCAGTCTAATTCACCCCTCCACTTT.

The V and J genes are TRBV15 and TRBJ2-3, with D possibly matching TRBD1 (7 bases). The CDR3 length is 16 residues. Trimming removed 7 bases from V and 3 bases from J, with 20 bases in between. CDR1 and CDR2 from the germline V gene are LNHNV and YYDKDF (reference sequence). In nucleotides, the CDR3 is TGTGCCACCAACGGTCGGGACAGTGGGGGGACAGATACGCAGTATTTT. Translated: CATNGRDSGGTDTQYF.

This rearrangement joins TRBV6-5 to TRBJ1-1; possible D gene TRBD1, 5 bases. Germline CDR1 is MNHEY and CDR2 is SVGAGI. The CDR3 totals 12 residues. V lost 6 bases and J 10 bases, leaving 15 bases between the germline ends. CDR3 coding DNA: TGTGCCAGCAGGTTGGTCAGGGTAGGAGCTTTCTTT. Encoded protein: CASRLVRVGAFF.

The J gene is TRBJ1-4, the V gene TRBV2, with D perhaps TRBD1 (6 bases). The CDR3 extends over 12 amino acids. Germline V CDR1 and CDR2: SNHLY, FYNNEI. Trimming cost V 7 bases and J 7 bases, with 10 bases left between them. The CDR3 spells CASKQGGEKLFF. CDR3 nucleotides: TGTGCCAGCAAACAGGGAGGTGAAAAACTGTTTTTT.

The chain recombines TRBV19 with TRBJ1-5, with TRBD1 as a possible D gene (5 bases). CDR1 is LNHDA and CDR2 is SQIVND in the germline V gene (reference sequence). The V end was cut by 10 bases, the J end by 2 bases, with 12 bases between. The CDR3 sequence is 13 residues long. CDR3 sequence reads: CATREGGNQPQHF. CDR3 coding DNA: TGTGCCACCAGGGAAGGCGGCAATCAGCCCCAGCATTTT.

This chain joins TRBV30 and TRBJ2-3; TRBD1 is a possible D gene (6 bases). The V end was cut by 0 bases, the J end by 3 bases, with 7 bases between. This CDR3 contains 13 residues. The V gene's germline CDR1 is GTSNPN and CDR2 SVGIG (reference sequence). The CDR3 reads CAWSVQGTDTQYF. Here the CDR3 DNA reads TGTGCCTGGAGTGTACAGGGTACAGATACGCAGTATTTT.

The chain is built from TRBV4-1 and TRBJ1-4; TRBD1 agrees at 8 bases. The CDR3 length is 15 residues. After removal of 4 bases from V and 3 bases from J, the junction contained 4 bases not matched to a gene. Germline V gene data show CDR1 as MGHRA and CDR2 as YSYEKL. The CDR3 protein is CASSLRGLSNEKLFF. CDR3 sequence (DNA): TGCGCCAGCAGCCTCAGGGGGCTCTCTAATGAAAAACTGTTTTTT.

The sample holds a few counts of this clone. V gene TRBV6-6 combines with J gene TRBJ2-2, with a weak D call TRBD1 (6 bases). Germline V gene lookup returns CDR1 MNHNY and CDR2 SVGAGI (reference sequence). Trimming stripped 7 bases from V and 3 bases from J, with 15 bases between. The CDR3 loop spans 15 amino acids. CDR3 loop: CASTFTGWYTGELFF. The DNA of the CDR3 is TGTGCCAGCACCTTCACAGGGTGGTACACCGGGGAGCTGTTTTTT.

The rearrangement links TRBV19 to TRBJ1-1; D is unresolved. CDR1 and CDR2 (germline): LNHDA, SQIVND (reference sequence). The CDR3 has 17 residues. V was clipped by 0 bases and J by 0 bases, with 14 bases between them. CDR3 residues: CASSIDLGGQMNTEAFF. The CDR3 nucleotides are TGTGCCAGTAGTATAGATCTAGGAGGGCAAATGAACACTGAAGCTTTCTTT.

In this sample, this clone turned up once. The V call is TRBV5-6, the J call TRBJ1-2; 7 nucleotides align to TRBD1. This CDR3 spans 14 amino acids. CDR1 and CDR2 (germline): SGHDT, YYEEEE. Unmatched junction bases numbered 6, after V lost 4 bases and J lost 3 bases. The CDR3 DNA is TGTGCCAGCAGCGTAGACGGGACAGACTATGGCTACACCTTC. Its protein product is CASSVDGTDYGYTF.

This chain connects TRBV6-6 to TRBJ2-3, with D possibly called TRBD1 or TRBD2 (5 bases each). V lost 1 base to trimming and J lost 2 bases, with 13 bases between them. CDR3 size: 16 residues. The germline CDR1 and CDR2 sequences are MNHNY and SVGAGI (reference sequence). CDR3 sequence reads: CASSYFRDGYTDTQYF. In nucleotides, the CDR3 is TGTGCCAGCAGTTACTTCAGGGACGGATACACAGATACGCAGTATTTT.